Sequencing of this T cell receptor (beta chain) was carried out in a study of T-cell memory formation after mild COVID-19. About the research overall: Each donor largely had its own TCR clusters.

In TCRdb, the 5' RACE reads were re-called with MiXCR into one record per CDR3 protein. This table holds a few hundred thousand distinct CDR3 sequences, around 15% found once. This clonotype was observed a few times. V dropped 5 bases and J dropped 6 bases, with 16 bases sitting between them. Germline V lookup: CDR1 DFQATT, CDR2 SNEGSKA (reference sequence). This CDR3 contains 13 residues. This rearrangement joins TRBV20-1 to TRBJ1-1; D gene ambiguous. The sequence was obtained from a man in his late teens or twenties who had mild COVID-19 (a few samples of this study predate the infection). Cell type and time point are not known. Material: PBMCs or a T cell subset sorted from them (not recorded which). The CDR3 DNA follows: TGCAGTGCTCAAAGGACCTCTAGCGCTGAAGCTTTCTTT. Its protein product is CSAQRTSSAEAFF.